This TCR beta chain was captured in a study of T cell repertoires in ileal Crohn's disease. Study-wide background: Median disease duration was roughly 7.9 years; 35% to 45% smoked at surgery. Regarding the study as a whole: Compared with CD4 T cells, sorted CD8 cells carried more expanded clones. All patients with clonality above 26.8% had endoscopic recurrence.

This table comes from immunoSEQ multiplex PCR, and its TCRdb copy is limited to in-frame clones, with some not included. The sample records about 13,000 clones, 65% to 80% being singletons. Time point described: neoterminal ileum biopsy at postoperative endoscopy, about 6 months after surgery. The CDR3 length is 14 residues. Germline V gives CDR1 MNHEY, CDR2 SMNVEV (reference sequence). V was shortened by 5 bases and J by 3 bases, with 11 bases between the two germline ends. Note on this clone: The antigen is not known.

The TCR comes from an adult with Crohn's disease. Sequenced input: ileal tissue. The V call is TRBV27, the J call TRBJ1-5, with a weak D call TRBD1 (5 bases). The CDR3 nucleotides are TGTGCCAGCAGTGCTGACAGATTCAATCAGCCCCAGCATTTT. Translation gives CASSADRFNQPQHF.